The 10 T cell receptor beta chains listed next were all sequenced from one sample in a study of blood T cell repertoires in COVID-19. Profiling relied on immunoSEQ multiplex PCR, and the TCRdb table lists in-frame clones only, not all of them. The repertoire consists of 80,000 or so clones, with roughly 80% occurring once and the leading ten covering 15% to 17%. The specimen was peripheral blood. Receptors were obtained from a woman older than 75 with acute or convalescent COVID-19.

The CDR3 loop reads CASSPPTGSMNTEAFF. The CDR3 DNA reads TGTGCCAGCAGCCCCCCGACGGGTAGCATGAACACTGAAGCTTTCTTT. The rearrangement links TRBV7-9 to TRBJ1-1; D unresolved. Germline V gives CDR1 SEHNR, CDR2 FQNEAQ (reference sequence). Deletions cut 5 bases from V and 0 bases from J, with 16 bases between. CDR3 length: 16 amino acids.

This clone was seen just once. V is TRBV10-2 and J is TRBJ2-1; 11 bases map to TRBD1. Germline loops: CDR1 WSHSY, CDR2 SAAADI. CDR3 size: 15 residues. The V segment lost 5 bases and the J segment 2 bases; nucleotides outside the gene matches: 2. The CDR3 bases are TGCGCCAGCAGTACGGACAGGGGGCCCTACAATGAGCAGTTCTTC. This codes for CASSTDRGPYNEQFF.

This clone was seen a single time. The chain has TRBV9 and TRBJ2-5; no definite D call. V was cut by 0 bases and J by 6 bases, with 12 bases left in between. CDR3 size: 14 residues. The germline V gene has CDR1 SGDLS and CDR2 YYNGEE. The CDR3 DNA reads TGTGCCAGCAGCGTAGACCCCAACTTACAGACCCAGTACTTC. Residues: CASSVDPNLQTQYF.

The chain links TRBV29-1 to TRBJ1-2; TRBD1 might be the D (5 bases). CDR1 and CDR2 (germline): SQVTM, ANQGSEA. This CDR3 is built from 14 residues. V was shortened by 2 bases and J by 8 bases, with 18 bases between the two germline ends. The CDR3 DNA reads TGCAGCGTTGAACCTGCCCGACAGTTTGGGGGCTACACCTTC. Translated, it gives CSVEPARQFGGYTF.

V and J are TRBV6-2 or TRBV6-3 and TRBJ1-5, with a weak D call TRBD1 (5 bases). CDR1 and CDR2 from the germline V gene are MNHEY and SVGEGT. The CDR3 runs to 13 residues. Trimming shortened V by 6 bases and J by 4 bases, and 10 bases separated the two germline ends. CDR3 sequence: CASSPDRNQPQHF. CDR3 coding DNA: TGTGCCAGCAGCCCCGACAGAAATCAGCCCCAGCATTTT.

This clone was seen a handful of times. As DNA, the CDR3 is TGTGCCAGCAGCAAAGAAAGCGGACGGGTCTTTGGCTACACCTTC. It yields the protein CASSKESGRVFGYTF. The chain carries TRBV21-1 and TRBJ1-2. TRBV21-1 is an annotated pseudogene. This CDR3 comprises 15 residues.

The CDR3 sequence is CASRGAGGPSGELFF. The CDR3 DNA sequence: TGTGCCAGCAGAGGAGCGGGGGGGCCGTCCGGGGAGCTGTTTTTT. The J gene is TRBJ2-2, the V gene TRBV3-1 (or the pseudogene TRBV3-2), with 10 positions matching TRBD2. Germline assignment: CDR1 LGHDT and CDR2 YNNKEL (reference sequence). CDR3 length: 15 residues. Trimming cost V 6 bases and J 6 bases; bases outside gene matches: 7.

The chain uses TRBV7-8 and TRBJ2-1; 11 positions agree with TRBD2. Trimming took 4 bases from V and 6 from J; bases not matched to a gene: 2. CDR1 and CDR2 from the germline V gene are SGHVS and FQNEAQ. This CDR3 comprises 14 residues. The CDR3 spells CASSSGLAANEQFF. The CDR3 region has the DNA TGTGCCAGCAGCTCGGGACTAGCGGCCAATGAGCAGTTCTTC.

The genes are TRBV12-3 or TRBV12-4 and TRBJ1-3; TRBD1 matches 7 bases. The CDR3 has 13 amino acids. V lost 5 bases to trimming and J lost 2 bases; unmatched junction nucleotides: 0. CDR3 loop: CASSRGPGNTIYF. CDR3 DNA sequence: TGTGCCAGCAGTAGGGGGCCTGGAAACACCATATATTTT.

The chain links TRBV3-1 (or the pseudogene TRBV3-2) to TRBJ1-2, with no clear D. This CDR3 has 13 residues. V lost 3 bases, J lost 6 bases, and 11 bases lay in between. Per the germline V gene, CDR1 is LGHDT and CDR2 is YNNKEL (reference sequence). The CDR3, as DNA: TGTGCCAGCAGCCAGGCGGCCCTCGATGGCTACACCTTC. Translation gives CASSQAALDGYTF.